The 18 T cell receptor beta chains in this list originate from one sample, sequenced in a study of Graves' ophthalmopathy and Graves' hyperthyroidism. Amplification targeted the TCR beta CDR3 regions, with RNA transcripts as the source material. An initial RT-PCR round employing HTBI primers preceded a second-round multiplex PCR. TCRdb re-analysed the multiplex PCR reads in MiXCR, keeping a single row per CDR3 protein. This table has some 15,000 distinct CDR3 sequences, approximately 51% appearing once. Sequenced input: peripheral blood. These receptors originate from a woman in her 30s with Graves' ophthalmopathy.

The J gene is TRBJ2-1, the V gene TRBV3-1; D is unresolved. Germline V gene lookup returns CDR1 LGHDT and CDR2 YNNKEL (reference sequence). The CDR3 runs 13 residues. The V end lost 0 bases, the J end lost 14 bases, and 14 bases lay between the germline ends. The CDR3, as DNA: TGTGCCAGCAGCCAAGAACAAGGCCAATATGAGTTCTTC. This translates into CASSQEQGQYEFF.

The genes are TRBV6-6 and TRBJ2-5; 11 bases match TRBD2. Germline CDR1 is MNHNY and CDR2 is SVGAGI (reference sequence). This CDR3 region has 16 residues. The junction had 12 bases not matched to a gene; V was cut back by 7 bases and J by 5 bases. DNA for the CDR3: TGTGCCAGCACAGACCCTACTAGCGGGAGAGGGGAGACCCAGTACTTC. It specifies CASTDPTSGRGETQYF.

This chain joins TRBV20-1 and TRBJ1-2, with D maybe TRBD1 (5 bases). Germline CDR1 reads DFQATT; CDR2 reads SNEGSKA (reference sequence). V lost 0 bases, J lost 4 bases, and 6 bases lay in between. The length of the CDR3 is 12 residues. The CDR3 loop reads CSARDRAYGYTF. In DNA form, the CDR3 reads TGCAGTGCTAGAGACAGGGCCTATGGCTACACCTTC.

The genes are TRBV6-4 and TRBJ2-1; D assignment may be TRBD1 or TRBD2 (5 bases each). The CDR3 totals 13 residues. Looked up from germline, CDR1 is MRHNA and CDR2 is SNTAGT. Trimming pared 3 bases from V and 3 bases from J, leaving 6 bases between. The CDR3: CASSEGDYNEQFF. The CDR3 DNA follows: TGTGCCAGCAGTGAGGGGGACTACAATGAGCAGTTCTTC.

On this clonotype: An end of the junction differs from the germline gene, which may be a read error. The chain couples TRBV10-3 to TRBJ2-6, with 9 nucleotides matching TRBD1. The CDR3 spans 15 residues. Germline loops: CDR1 ENHRY, CDR2 SYGVKD. In nucleotides, the CDR3 is TGTGCCATCAGTGATAGAGAACAGGGGGCCTACGTCCTGACTTTC. Protein product: CAISDREQGAYVLTF.

This clonotype was observed a few times. This chain uses TRBV7-8 with TRBJ2-2, with TRBD2 matching over 8 bases. This CDR3 has 15 amino acids. V gave up 5 bases and J gave up 5 bases; unmatched junction bases: 7. CDR1 and CDR2 from the germline V gene are SGHVS and FQNEAQ. CDR3 nucleotide sequence: TGTGCCAGCAGCCCGAGCGGGAGCGGGACCGGGGAGCTGTTTTTT. It codes for CASSPSGSGTGELFF.

By frequency in the sample, this clonotype is medium-sized. The chain carries TRBV20-1 and TRBJ2-7; a weak D match, TRBD1 (6 bases). This CDR3 spans 15 amino acids. V was shortened by 2 bases and J by 7 bases, with 21 bases between the two germline ends. CDR1 is DFQATT and CDR2 is SNEGSKA in the germline V gene (reference sequence). The CDR3 DNA reads TGCAGTGCTAGACACCATAGCCGACCAGGGGATGAGCAGTACTTC. As protein: CSARHHSRPGDEQYF.

The genes are TRBV20-1 and TRBJ1-5, with 9 bases matching TRBD1. The germline V gene has CDR1 DFQATT and CDR2 SNEGSKA (reference sequence). V was pared by 2 bases and J by 6 bases, with 5 bases of the junction left unmatched. CDR3 size: 14 residues. For the CDR3, the DNA is TGCAGTGCTAGATCCGGGACAGGGAGTCAGCCCCAGCATTTT. This translates into CSARSGTGSQPQHF.

The CDR3 region is CASSELAGADTQYF. As DNA, the CDR3 is TGTGCCAGCAGTGAACTAGCGGGAGCAGATACGCAGTATTTT. The chain combines TRBV6-1 with TRBJ2-3; 10 bases are shared with TRBD2. From germline, CDR1 is MNHNS and CDR2 SASEGT. With V trimmed by 2 bases and J by 4 bases, 0 bases remained unmatched. CDR3 length equals 14 residues.

This clonotype was seen many times. This rearrangement joins TRBV12-3 or TRBV12-4 to TRBJ1-5; no definite D call. The ends were cut back, 10 bases at V and 1 base at J, with 14 bases in the middle. The length of the CDR3 is 14 residues. CDR3 amino acids: CATLRLGSNQPQHF. The CDR3 DNA is TGTGCCACCCTCCGTTTGGGGAGCAATCAGCCCCAGCATTTT.

Comments on this clonotype: Germline is not matched at one junction end, which may reflect a read error. CDR3 loop: CTSRYRVSPYNEQFF. The CDR3 DNA reads TGTACCAGCCGTTACAGGGTTTCGCCCTACAATGAGCAGTTCTTC. The rearrangement links TRBV12-3 or TRBV12-4 to TRBJ2-1; D perhaps matches TRBD1 (6 bases). The CDR3 has 15 amino acids.

The V and J genes are TRBV27 and TRBJ2-7, with 15 bases that match TRBD2. V dropped 5 bases and J dropped 0; count of bases not matched to a gene: 20. The germline gives CDR1 MNHEY, CDR2 SMNVEV (reference sequence). CDR3 size: 22 residues. CDR3 region: CASSPAGLIGTSGRKSSYEQYF. CDR3 coding DNA: TGTGCCAGCAGTCCCGCGGGCCTCATAGGGACTAGCGGGAGGAAAAGCTCCTACGAGCAGTACTTC.

The chain links TRBV11-2 to TRBJ2-7; 12 nucleotides line up with TRBD2. This CDR3 contains 16 residues. V gave up 5 bases and J gave up 6 bases; unmatched junction bases: 11. Germline lookup yields CDR1 SGHAT and CDR2 FQNNGV. CDR3 nucleotide sequence: TGTGCCAGCAGCCTAACGACTAGCGGGAGTTTGGGCGAGCAGTACTTC. Protein: CASSLTTSGSLGEQYF.

The chain links TRBV29-1 to TRBJ2-1; D gene uncertain. V was shortened by 3 bases and J by 0 bases, with 9 bases between the two germline ends. Germline CDR1 and CDR2: SQVTM and ANQGSEA. The CDR3 covers 14 residues. CDR3 sequence (DNA): TGCAGCGTTGACAGGTCCCTCTCCTACAATGAGCAGTTCTTC. Translation: CSVDRSLSYNEQFF.

About this clonotype itself: Just one base apart from a much larger clone, this may be a read error. V usage is TRBV7-2 and J usage is TRBJ2-7; unclear D gene. V lost 6 bases and J 2 bases, leaving 2 bases between the germline ends. Germline V gives CDR1 SGHTA, CDR2 FQGNSA. This CDR3 contains 10 residues. The chain's CDR3 is CASSTYEQYF. The CDR3 coding sequence is TGTGCCAGCAGTACCTACGAGCAGTACTTC.

The chain is built from TRBV20-1 and TRBJ2-5; no firm D call. The CDR3 is made up of 12 amino acids. V was cut by 3 bases and J by 5 bases, with 10 bases left in between. Germline V gives CDR1 DFQATT, CDR2 SNEGSKA (reference sequence). The CDR3: CSASRSSETQYF. The CDR3 bases are TGCAGTGCTAGTAGAAGTAGTGAGACCCAGTACTTC.

This rearrangement joins TRBV9 to TRBJ2-7; D tentatively fits TRBD1 or TRBD2 (5 bases each). Germline CDR1 reads SGDLS; CDR2 reads YYNGEE. V lost 0 bases and J lost 6, with 16 bases in between. This CDR3 is 15 amino acids long. CDR3: CASSVGLVEGSEQYF. The CDR3 DNA sequence: TGTGCCAGCAGCGTAGGCCTTGTTGAGGGGTCCGAGCAGTACTTC.

V and J are TRBV10-3 and TRBJ1-4, with unresolved D. Germline CDR1 ENHRY, CDR2 SYGVKD. V was cut by 1 base and J by 7 bases, with 4 bases left in between. The CDR3 is 12 residues long. CDR3 residues: CAISELGEKLFF. The CDR3 nucleotides are TGTGCCATCAGTGAGTTAGGTGAAAAACTGTTTTTT.